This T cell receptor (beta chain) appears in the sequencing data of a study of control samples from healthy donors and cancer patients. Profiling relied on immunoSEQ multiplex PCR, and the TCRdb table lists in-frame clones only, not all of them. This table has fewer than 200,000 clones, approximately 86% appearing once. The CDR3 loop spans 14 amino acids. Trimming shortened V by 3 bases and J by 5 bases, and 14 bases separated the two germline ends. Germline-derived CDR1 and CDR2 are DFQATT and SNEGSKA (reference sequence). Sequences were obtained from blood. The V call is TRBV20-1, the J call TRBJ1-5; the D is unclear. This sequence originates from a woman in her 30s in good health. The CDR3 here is CSASVGQSHQPQHF. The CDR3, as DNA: TGCAGTGCTAGTGTTGGGCAGAGCCATCAGCCCCAGCATTTT.